The clone carrying this TCR beta chain has a single count. Its antigen is not identified. The sequencing template was cDNA reverse transcribed from extracted RNA. Profiling relied on immunoSEQ multiplex PCR, and the TCRdb table lists in-frame clones only, not all of them. The sample shows 100,000 to 150,000 clones, about 59% of them seen only once. This sample was taken from a study of CD8+ T cells in alopecia areata. Study-level background: Affected scalp percentage determined the severity score of treated patients.

Overall study findings and caveats: One nonresponder leaves baseline CD8+ expansion's link to response uncertain.

Treatment denoted: oral pan-JAK inhibitor, 5-10 mg twice daily. This CDR3 contains 14 residues. Germline values: CDR1 MNHNY, CDR2 SVGAGI (reference sequence). J lost 2 bases, V lost 6 bases, and 6 bases had no gene match. The chain combines TRBV6-6 with TRBJ1-2; 7 bases match TRBD1. The specimen was CD4+ T cells sorted from blood, collected at week 4, from a patient treated with tofacitinib. The clonotype originates from a human donor with alopecia areata. CDR3 bases: TGTGCCAGCAGGGAGACACAGGGGAACTATGGCTACACCTTC. It translates to CASRETQGNYGYTF.